This is a list of T cell receptor beta chains from one sample in a study of cytomegalovirus exposure and HLA in healthy donors. Using immunoSEQ multiplex PCR, the repertoire was profiled, and TCRdb retains in-frame clones only, with some absent. The table lists under 200,000 clones, approximately 78% of them singletons, with about 1.7% in the top ten. Sequenced material: PBMCs. Every receptor here comes from a woman between 18 and 30 years old in good health and CMV-seronegative. Both conserved end residues are trimmed from each CDR3.

16 | TRBV19 | ASKPSAGFPTRTGELF
13 | TRBV27 | ASSWTSKGSYEQY
13 | TRBV29-1 | SVDGGGAAGNTIY
13 | TRBV7-9 | ASSTTIGGKTEAF
13 | TRBV6-5 | ASRRGGQLTYEQY
13 | TRBV7-9 | SSSLASGVIWEQF
15 | TRBV7-2 | ASSLIGTSGTYNEQF
11 | TRBV5-4 | ASSFRGGTEAF
14 | TRBV30 | AWKDGGTSNTGELF
13 | TRBV27 | ASSFNSGNFYEQY
12 | TRBV15 | ATTQGQGAREQY
12 | TRBV28 | ASSLSGGNYGYT
15 | TRBV4-2 | ASSQSGTGILNTEAF
10 | TRBV27 | ASSSLYSPLH
12 | TRBV7-2 | ASSLAGSGYEQY
17 | TRBV4-2 | ASSQDEVVAGRVVETQY
11 | TRBV2 | ASAQGRPYEQY
10 | TRBV19 | ASRRDRVGYT
14 | TRBV7-9 | ASSRYRGPGGNEQF
14 | TRBV5-8 | ASSRPTSGTYNEQF
12 | TRBV14 | ASSQDQDAGEQY
13 | TRBV6-1 | ASNRPGDSNQPQH
13 | TRBV11-3 | ASSLVKGLNTEAF
13 | TRBV7-2 | ASSPVGRGNNEQF
12 | TRBV27 | ASSSGTSNYEQY
11 | TRBV6-6 | ASSPPTPSEAF
14 | TRBV10-3 | AISEKQPSGGGEQY
12 | TRBV7-9 | ASSPGTGNQPQH
13 | TRBV5-1 | ASSVRQGMGSGYT
13 | TRBV14 | ASSPELTNTGELF
13 | TRBV28 | ASSFWGPSYNEQF
15 | TRBV19 | ASCRGQIILGNTEAF
12 | TRBV9 | ASSGTKDADTQY
13 | TRBV5-4 | ASTESGAGADTQY
13 | TRBV9 | ASSNPTGPGIGYT
17 | TRBV28 | ASSLYPGAVAGADNEQF
11 | TRBV27 | ASSYRLNTEAF
14 | TRBV18 | ASSPTVPGGQEPQH
10 | TRBV10-3 | AISGQGTEAF
13 | TRBV9 | ASSPQWSSGNTIY
13 | TRBV30 | AWNTGTGLFEKLF
12 | TRBV30 | ASDWGTPNSPLH